These T cell receptor beta chains were read from a single sample in a study of blood T cell repertoires in COVID-19. Repertoires were generated with immunoSEQ multiplex PCR, while TCRdb's copy carries only in-frame clones and drops some. The sample consists of about 350,000 clones, approximately 89% of them appearing once. Sequencing was carried out using peripheral blood. These receptors came from a woman aged 60-70 years with COVID-19, enrolled during active disease. Each CDR3 is given with its conserved first and last residue. D genes are given only for firm matches. For some rows the clone size is stated as once, few or many, or as a class when expanded; others skip it.

D gene: TRBD1
V gene: TRBV28
J gene: TRBJ2-7
clone size: .
CDR3 DNA: TGTGCCAGCAGTCCGACAGGGGCCCCCTCCTACGAGCAGTACTTC
CDR3 protein: CASSPTGAPSYEQYF

D gene: .
V gene: TRBV5-1
J gene: TRBJ2-1
clone size: .
CDR3 DNA: TGCGCCAGCAGCTTCCAGGGAGGCGATGAGCAGTTCTTC
CDR3 protein: CASSFQGGDEQFF

D gene: .
V gene: TRBV9
J gene: TRBJ1-4
clone size: .
CDR3 DNA: TGTGCCAGCAGCGCGAAACAGGGATTTGTTGAAAAACTGTTTTTT
CDR3 protein: CASSAKQGFVEKLFF

D gene: .
V gene: TRBV19
J gene: TRBJ1-5
clone size: .
CDR3 DNA: TGTGCCAGTAGTATTGATAGAACTAGCAATCAGCCCCAGCATTTT
CDR3 protein: CASSIDRTSNQPQHF

D gene: .
V gene: TRBV19
J gene: TRBJ1-2
clone size: few
CDR3 DNA: TGTGCCAGCCTCCCCTGGGGGGAAGGCGACTATGGCTACACCTTC
CDR3 protein: CASLPWGEGDYGYTF

D gene: TRBD2
V gene: TRBV7-2
J gene: TRBJ2-5
clone size: .
CDR3 DNA: TGTGCCAGCAGCTTAAACCCCCCGCGGGGGGTTGAGACCCAGTACTTC
CDR3 protein: CASSLNPPRGVETQYF

D gene: .
V gene: TRBV7-8
J gene: TRBJ1-1
clone size: .
CDR3 DNA: TGTGCCAGCAGCCCAATCTCGGGGGGGACCACTGAAGCTTTCTTT
CDR3 protein: CASSPISGGTTEAFF

D gene: .
V gene: TRBV4-1
J gene: TRBJ1-2
clone size: .
CDR3 DNA: TGCGCCAGCAGCCCCTCGTTGGGGGCGGGCTATGGCTACACCTTC
CDR3 protein: CASSPSLGAGYGYTF

D gene: .
V gene: TRBV24-1
J gene: TRBJ2-3
clone size: .
CDR3 DNA: TGTGCCACCAGTGCGGGGAGTGTAGATACGCAGTATTTT
CDR3 protein: CATSAGSVDTQYF

D gene: .
V gene: TRBV29-1
J gene: TRBJ1-1
clone size: .
CDR3 DNA: TGCAGCGGAACAGGGCTATTTACTGAAGCTTTCTTT
CDR3 protein: CSGTGLFTEAFF

D gene: TRBD2
V gene: TRBV28
J gene: TRBJ2-2
clone size: .
CDR3 DNA: TGTGCCAGCAGTTTACTCGGGACTAGCGACACCGGGGAGCTGTTTTTT
CDR3 protein: CASSLLGTSDTGELFF

D gene: .
V gene: TRBV13
J gene: TRBJ2-7
clone size: .
CDR3 DNA: TGTGCCAGCAGCTTACTGGGCAGCTACGAGCAGTACTTC
CDR3 protein: CASSLLGSYEQYF

D gene: .
V gene: TRBV2
J gene: TRBJ2-7
clone size: .
CDR3 DNA: TGTGCCAGCAGTGAATGGGACAAAGGACGGCAGTACTTC
CDR3 protein: CASSEWDKGRQYF

D gene: TRBD1
V gene: TRBV18
J gene: TRBJ2-3
clone size: .
CDR3 DNA: TGTGCCAGCTCACCGGACAGGCTCACAGATACGCAGTATTTT
CDR3 protein: CASSPDRLTDTQYF

D gene: .
V gene: TRBV5-1
J gene: TRBJ1-1
clone size: .
CDR3 DNA: TGCGCCAGCAGCTTAAAGCTAGGCCACACTGAAGCTTTCTTT
CDR3 protein: CASSLKLGHTEAFF

D gene: .
V gene: TRBV5-1
J gene: TRBJ2-6
clone size: .
CDR3 DNA: TGCGCCAGCAGCTTGGGGCCCTCTGGGGCCAACGTCCTGACTTTC
CDR3 protein: CASSLGPSGANVLTF

D gene: TRBD1
V gene: TRBV7-8
J gene: TRBJ1-5
clone size: .
CDR3 DNA: TGTGCCAGCAGCTTTCGACAGGGCCGCAGTTCAAATCAGCCCCAGCATTTT
CDR3 protein: CASSFRQGRSSNQPQHF

D gene: .
V gene: TRBV14
J gene: TRBJ2-7
clone size: few
CDR3 DNA: TGTGCCAGCAGCCCTTGGGCAGGGGCTGAGCAGTACTTC
CDR3 protein: CASSPWAGAEQYF

D gene: .
V gene: TRBV18
J gene: TRBJ2-5
clone size: .
CDR3 DNA: TGTGCCAGCTCAAGCTTCACAGGGTCGCGAGAGACCCAGTACTTC
CDR3 protein: CASSSFTGSRETQYF

D gene: TRBD1
V gene: TRBV6-5
J gene: TRBJ1-3
clone size: .
CDR3 DNA: TGTGCCAGCAGTTACTCGACAGGGGACAACACCATATATTTT
CDR3 protein: CASSYSTGDNTIYF

D gene: .
V gene: TRBV7-9
J gene: TRBJ1-2
clone size: .
CDR3 DNA: TGTGCCAGCAGCTTAGCAGGGGTAAACTATGGCTACACCTTC
CDR3 protein: CASSLAGVNYGYTF

D gene: TRBD1
V gene: TRBV7-9
J gene: TRBJ2-1
clone size: .
CDR3 DNA: TGTGCCAGCAGCTCGCGCACCGGGACAGGGATTATTAATGAGCAGTTCTTC
CDR3 protein: CASSSRTGTGIINEQFF

D gene: .
V gene: TRBV19
J gene: TRBJ1-2
clone size: .
CDR3 DNA: TGTGCCAGTAGTGTCCTTAGGTCTGGCGGTGGCTACACCTTC
CDR3 protein: CASSVLRSGGGYTF

D gene: .
V gene: TRBV3-1/TRBV3-2
J gene: TRBJ2-7
clone size: .
CDR3 DNA: TGTGCCAGCAGCCGGGCAGGCTTCTACGAGCAGTACTTC
CDR3 protein: CASSRAGFYEQYF

D gene: TRBD2
V gene: TRBV4-2
J gene: TRBJ2-2
clone size: .
CDR3 DNA: TGTGCCAGCAGCCAAGCCGGGACTAGCGGGGTAACCGGGGAGCTGTTTTTT
CDR3 protein: CASSQAGTSGVTGELFF

D gene: TRBD1
V gene: TRBV6-6
J gene: TRBJ1-1
clone size: once
CDR3 DNA: TGTGCCAGCAGTCTACAGGGGACAGAGAACGCTGAAGCTTTCTTT
CDR3 protein: CASSLQGTENAEAFF

D gene: TRBD1
V gene: TRBV2
J gene: TRBJ1-1
clone size: .
CDR3 DNA: TGTGCCACCCCGGCAGGGGGCGAGGCGGGTAGCACTGAAGCTTTCTTT
CDR3 protein: CATPAGGEAGSTEAFF

D gene: .
V gene: TRBV5-1
J gene: TRBJ1-1
clone size: .
CDR3 DNA: TGCGCCAGCAGCCCCGGGGGGGCACCAAACACTGAAGCTTTCTTT
CDR3 protein: CASSPGGAPNTEAFF

D gene: .
V gene: TRBV6-2/TRBV6-3
J gene: TRBJ2-1
clone size: .
CDR3 DNA: TGTGCCAGCAGTTATATTCAGTTTCCGGGCAATGAGCAGTTCTTC
CDR3 protein: CASSYIQFPGNEQFF

D gene: TRBD1
V gene: TRBV3-1/TRBV3-2
J gene: TRBJ1-2
clone size: .
CDR3 DNA: TGTGCCAGCAGCGAATCACAGGGGTCACTTAACTATGGCTACACCTTC
CDR3 protein: CASSESQGSLNYGYTF

D gene: TRBD1
V gene: TRBV7-2
J gene: TRBJ1-2
clone size: .
CDR3 DNA: TGTGCCAGCAGCGGGGACAGGGACTATGGCTACACCTTC
CDR3 protein: CASSGDRDYGYTF

D gene: .
V gene: TRBV11-2
J gene: TRBJ1-5
clone size: .
CDR3 DNA: TGTGCCAGCAGCTTATTTCCAGGGGAAGGTCAGCCCCAGCATTTT
CDR3 protein: CASSLFPGEGQPQHF

D gene: .
V gene: TRBV19
J gene: TRBJ2-2
clone size: .
CDR3 DNA: TGTGCCAGTAGTTCCCGACAGTACACCGGGGAGCTGTTTTTT
CDR3 protein: CASSSRQYTGELFF

D gene: TRBD2
V gene: TRBV5-1
J gene: TRBJ2-5
clone size: .
CDR3 DNA: TGCGCCAGCAAAGGACTAGCGGGGGGATTCACCAGTGAGACCCAGTACTTC
CDR3 protein: CASKGLAGGFTSETQYF

D gene: .
V gene: TRBV28
J gene: TRBJ1-1
clone size: .
CDR3 DNA: TGTGCCAGCAGTTTGACCGAGTGGGGGCCGACTGGGCCTGAAGCTTTCTTT
CDR3 protein: CASSLTEWGPTGPEAFF

D gene: TRBD1
V gene: TRBV4-1
J gene: TRBJ1-6
clone size: .
CDR3 DNA: TGCGCCAGCAGCCAAGCGCTACAGGGGGAAGGATCACCCCTCCACTTT
CDR3 protein: CASSQALQGEGSPLHF

D gene: TRBD1
V gene: TRBV5-1
J gene: TRBJ1-2
clone size: .
CDR3 DNA: TGCGCCAGCAGCTTCTACGCGGTGGGACAGGGCCTGCGGGACTATGGCTACACCTTC
CDR3 protein: CASSFYAVGQGLRDYGYTF

D gene: .
V gene: TRBV30
J gene: TRBJ2-5
clone size: .
CDR3 DNA: TGTGCCTGGAGTGCAGGGGGGGAGACCCAGTACTTC
CDR3 protein: CAWSAGGETQYF

D gene: .
V gene: TRBV18
J gene: TRBJ2-7
clone size: .
CDR3 DNA: TGTGCCAGCTCTTCGGGGGACGAGCAGTACTTC
CDR3 protein: CASSSGDEQYF

D gene: .
V gene: TRBV5-8
J gene: TRBJ2-5
clone size: .
CDR3 DNA: TGTGCCAGCAGCCTTAGGGGTATCGCGGGGCTAGGGGAGACCCAGTACTTC
CDR3 protein: CASSLRGIAGLGETQYF

D gene: .
V gene: TRBV7-3
J gene: TRBJ2-7
clone size: .
CDR3 DNA: TGTGCCAGCAGCTTAACTCCCGGTCCCCTCTACGAGCAGTACTTC
CDR3 protein: CASSLTPGPLYEQYF

D gene: .
V gene: TRBV4-1
J gene: TRBJ2-6
clone size: .
CDR3 DNA: TGCGCCAGCAGCCAAGTCAGTACGTATAAGGCCAACGTCCTGACTTTC
CDR3 protein: CASSQVSTYKANVLTF

D gene: TRBD1
V gene: TRBV6-5
J gene: TRBJ1-4
clone size: .
CDR3 DNA: TGTGCCAGCACCCGGATAGGGACAGGGTCCGAAAAACTGTTTTTT
CDR3 protein: CASTRIGTGSEKLFF

D gene: .
V gene: TRBV27
J gene: TRBJ1-1
clone size: .
CDR3 DNA: TGTGCCAGCAGGCGGGGAGGCGTGAACACTGAAGCTTTCTTT
CDR3 protein: CASRRGGVNTEAFF

D gene: TRBD1
V gene: TRBV19
J gene: TRBJ1-4
clone size: .
CDR3 DNA: TGTGCCAGTAGTCCTTGGACAGGGGGGCAAAAACTGTTTTTT
CDR3 protein: CASSPWTGGQKLFF

D gene: .
V gene: TRBV21-1
J gene: TRBJ1-5
clone size: .
CDR3 DNA: TGTGCCAGCAGCACCGACAGGGGGTTCGATCAGCCCCAGCATTTT
CDR3 protein: CASSTDRGFDQPQHF

D gene: .
V gene: TRBV7-9
J gene: TRBJ1-4
clone size: .
CDR3 DNA: TGTGCCAGCAGGGCCCCCGCCCCCTTTAATGAAAAACTGTTTTTT
CDR3 protein: CASRAPAPFNEKLFF

D gene: .
V gene: TRBV6-5
J gene: TRBJ2-1
clone size: .
CDR3 DNA: TGTGCCAGCAGTCTCCTCCTATACAATGAGCAGTTCTTC
CDR3 protein: CASSLLLYNEQFF

D gene: .
V gene: TRBV7-6
J gene: TRBJ1-5
clone size: .
CDR3 DNA: TGTGCCAGCAGCCGTGACAGCCTCGGTCAGCCCCAGCATTTT
CDR3 protein: CASSRDSLGQPQHF

D gene: .
V gene: TRBV6-6
J gene: TRBJ1-3
clone size: once
CDR3 DNA: TGTGCCAGCCGGATCCGGGACATAGGAAACACCATATATTTT
CDR3 protein: CASRIRDIGNTIYF

D gene: .
V gene: TRBV18
J gene: TRBJ1-5
clone size: .
CDR3 DNA: TGTGCCAGCTCACCACGGCAGGCTCAGGATGGTCAGCCCCAGCATTTT
CDR3 protein: CASSPRQAQDGQPQHF

D gene: .
V gene: TRBV12-3/TRBV12-4
J gene: TRBJ2-1
clone size: .
CDR3 DNA: TGTGCCAGCAGCGGCCCAGGGGTTAATGAGCAGTTCTTC
CDR3 protein: CASSGPGVNEQFF

D gene: .
V gene: TRBV28
J gene: TRBJ1-6
clone size: .
CDR3 DNA: TGTGCCAGCAGCCAGGATCAGACCTATAATTCACCCCTCCACTTT
CDR3 protein: CASSQDQTYNSPLHF

D gene: TRBD1
V gene: TRBV5-4
J gene: TRBJ2-3
clone size: .
CDR3 DNA: TGTGCCAGCAGCCAGGGACAGCAGAATACGCAGTATTTT
CDR3 protein: CASSQGQQNTQYF

D gene: TRBD2
V gene: TRBV7-9
J gene: TRBJ2-3
clone size: .
CDR3 DNA: TGTGCCAGCAGCCCCAGCGGGGTAATTGTGGTGCAGTATTTT
CDR3 protein: CASSPSGVIVVQYF

D gene: .
V gene: TRBV11-2
J gene: TRBJ2-1
clone size: .
CDR3 DNA: TGTGCCAGCAGCTTAGAGCACAGGAGATACAATGAGCAGTTCTTC
CDR3 protein: CASSLEHRRYNEQFF

D gene: .
V gene: TRBV7-9
J gene: TRBJ1-6
clone size: few
CDR3 DNA: TGTGCCAGCAGCTTAGGGACTTATAATTCACCCCTCCACTTT
CDR3 protein: CASSLGTYNSPLHF

D gene: TRBD1
V gene: TRBV18
J gene: TRBJ1-6
clone size: .
CDR3 DNA: TGTGCCAGCTCACCGATGGCCGGGACAGGGATTTCACCCCTCCACTTT
CDR3 protein: CASSPMAGTGISPLHF

D gene: TRBD1
V gene: TRBV5-4
J gene: TRBJ1-2
clone size: .
CDR3 DNA: TGTGCCAGCAGCTTGGAGGGGGCGCGTCGTGGCTACACCTTC
CDR3 protein: CASSLEGARRGYTF

D gene: .
V gene: TRBV5-1
J gene: TRBJ2-7
clone size: once
CDR3 DNA: TGCGCCAGCACCCCTACGGGAGGGACAGGGATCTACGAGCAGTACTTC
CDR3 protein: CASTPTGGTGIYEQYF